This T cell receptor (beta chain) was sequenced during a study of cytomegalovirus exposure and HLA in healthy donors. On the study more broadly: Early release data held about 85 million unique TCRs from HLA-typed donors. Study observations and caveats: As a later analysis showed, a missense DCLRE1C variant was linked to trimming of TCR beta V- and J-genes. According to an earlier analysis, most TCR beta V segments yielded productive rearrangements about 87% or about 30% of the time. Overall, around 150 TCR beta chains were annotated as cytomegalovirus-associated.

Per the germline V gene, CDR1 is MNHEY and CDR2 is SMNVEV (reference sequence). V was cut by 3 bases and J by 3 bases, with 15 bases left in between. This CDR3 spans 15 amino acids. 60 Vbeta and 13 Jbeta primers were used in PCR. The table came from immunoSEQ multiplex PCR; TCRdb's copy has only in-frame clones and leaves some out. Of about 150,000 clones listed, around 82% are singletons. As concerns this clone: The antigen is undetermined.

The TCR sequence derives from a woman in her fifties or sixties in good health and CMV-seropositive. Sequences were obtained from PBMCs. The gene calls are TRBV27 and TRBJ2-7; tentatively, D is TRBD2 (6 bases). DNA for the CDR3: TGTGCCAGCAGTTTTACGGGACTTTTACACTACGAGCAGTACTTC. It encodes CASSFTGLLHYEQYF.